Listed here are 6 T cell receptor beta chains from one sample, sequenced in a study of radiation and T cells in renal cell carcinoma. Sample time point: blood 4 weeks post-SBRT, at nephrectomy. As for treatment: 15 Gy SBRT to primary tumor, nephrectomy 4 weeks later. Measured with immunoSEQ multiplex PCR; TCRdb has only the in-frame clones, and not every one. The sample includes roughly 86,000 clones, approximately 80% of them seen just once. Sequenced material: blood, taken from a patient whose treatment included radiotherapy and nephrectomy. The receptors come from a man over 45 with renal cell carcinoma.

This chain uses TRBV18 with TRBJ2-1, with unresolved D. This CDR3 spans 15 amino acids. V dropped 2 bases and J dropped 0 bases, with 8 bases sitting between them. Per germline, CDR1 KGHSH and CDR2 LQKENI. The CDR3 region is CASSPVMSSYNEQFF. The CDR3 DNA reads as TGTGCCAGCTCACCAGTGATGAGCTCCTACAATGAGCAGTTCTTC.

The chain joins TRBV4-1 to TRBJ1-1; D not resolved. V was clipped by 1 base and J by 5 bases, with 8 bases between them. This CDR3 spans 13 amino acids. Germline CDR1 is MGHRA and CDR2 is YSYEKL. The CDR3: CASSQVLGTEAFF. In DNA form, the CDR3 reads TGCGCCAGCAGCCAAGTATTGGGTACTGAAGCTTTCTTT.

This clone was recorded a few times. The chain recombines TRBV29-1 with TRBJ1-1, with D uncertain. CDR1 SQVTM and CDR2 ANQGSEA come from the germline V gene. The CDR3 runs 12 residues. V lost 2 bases to trimming and J lost 4 bases, with 8 bases between them. Written as DNA, the CDR3 is TGCAGCGTTGAATCCAGTACCACTGAAGCTTTCTTT. Translating gives CSVESSTTEAFF.

This clone has only one observation. J is TRBJ1-1 and V is TRBV6-1, with 7 bases lining up with TRBD1. With V trimmed by 1 base and J by 1 base, 9 bases remained unmatched. The CDR3 totals 17 residues. Per the germline V gene, CDR1 is MNHNS and CDR2 is SASEGT. The CDR3 reads CASSEGATQGWNTEAFF. As DNA, the CDR3 is TGTGCCAGCAGTGAAGGGGCAACACAGGGGTGGAACACTGAAGCTTTCTTT.

The chain uses TRBV7-2 and TRBJ2-7, with 7 bases aligning to TRBD2. The CDR3 is 13 residues long. V trimming: 4 bases; J trimming: 6 bases; junction bases outside the gene matches: 6. Germline lookup yields CDR1 SGHTA and CDR2 FQGNSA. For the CDR3, the DNA is TGTGCCAGCAGCTCCGGCGGGAGTCCCGAGCAGTACTTC. Translating it yields CASSSGGSPEQYF.

V is TRBV11-2 and J is TRBJ1-1; no firm D call. V gave up 6 bases and J gave up 2 bases, with 16 bases separating them. CDR1 and CDR2 from the germline V gene are SGHAT and FQNNGV. This CDR3 is 15 amino acids long. CDR3 in DNA: TGTGCCAGCAGGCAACTACGAGCGCTAAACACTGAAGCTTTCTTT. Translating it yields CASRQLRALNTEAFF. Using reference TRBV11-2 and TRBJ1-1 for the parts outside the CDR3, the full variable domain is EAGVAQSPRYKIIEKRQSVAFWCNPISGHATLYWYQQILGQGPKLLIQFQNNGVVDDSQLPKDRFSAERLKGVDSTLKIQPAKLEDSAVYLCASRQLRALNTEAFFGQGTRLTVV.